A single sample is the source of the 18 T cell receptor beta chains below, sequenced in a study of blood T cells in healthy people across ages. The authors ran a second PCR of roughly 6 to 11 cycles using a sample-barcoded 5' primer and a J-beta primer mix. TCRdb reprocessed the 5' RACE reads with MiXCR, giving one entry per CDR3 protein. Among about 1.8 million distinct CDR3 sequences listed, 49% were seen once. Sequencing was carried out using blood. These receptors were obtained from a woman in her forties in good health.

This chain uses TRBV4-2 with TRBJ2-3; TRBD2 agrees at 12 bases. In germline, CDR1 is LGHNA, CDR2 YNFKEQ. CDR3 length: 17 residues. V was clipped by 4 bases and J by 6 bases; unmatched bases: 11. Here the CDR3 reads CASSLSGTSGPEDTQYF. Here the CDR3 DNA reads TGTGCCAGCAGCCTTTCCGGGACTAGCGGGCCAGAGGATACGCAGTATTTT.

In regard to this clonotype: A read error may account for a junction end that differs from germline. The chain couples TRBV12-3 or TRBV12-4 to TRBJ2-7; 10 bases are a match to TRBD1. The CDR3 runs to 18 residues. Here the CDR3 reads CASGFQGTGAHHRDEQYF. CDR3 bases: TGTGCCAGCGGTTTCCAAGGGACAGGGGCTCATCATCGGGACGAGCAGTACTTC.

CDR3 amino acids: CASRSTVNEQFF. The CDR3 bases are TGTGCCAGCAGATCGACAGTGAATGAGCAGTTCTTC. The rearrangement uses TRBV9 and TRBJ2-1; tentative D call: TRBD1 (5 bases). CDR1 and CDR2 from the germline V gene are SGDLS and YYNGEE. The CDR3 spans 12 residues. V lost 5 bases to trimming and J lost 7 bases, with 10 bases between them. The entire variable domain, with the rest obtained from reference TRBV9 and TRBJ2-1, is as follows: DSGVTQTPKHLITATGQRVTLRCSPRSGDLSVYWYQQSLDQGLQFLIQYYNGEERAKGNILERFSAQQFPDLHSELNLSSLELGDSALYFCASRSTVNEQFFGPGTRLTVL.

This clonotype was observed a handful of times. The J gene is TRBJ2-3, the V gene TRBV7-3; unclear D gene. The CDR3 has 13 residues. The V end lost 5 bases, the J end lost 2 bases, and 8 bases lay between the germline ends. Germline CDR1 is SGHTA and CDR2 is FQGTGA. The CDR3 region has the DNA TGTGCCAGCAGCGTGTACCACACAGATACGCAGTATTTT. Its translation is CASSVYHTDTQYF.

The rearrangement links TRBV3-1 to TRBJ2-1, with 11 positions matching TRBD2. The junction had 6 bases not matched to a gene; V was cut back by 2 bases and J by 3 bases. CDR3 size: 17 residues. Per germline, CDR1 LGHDT and CDR2 YNNKEL (reference sequence). The DNA of the CDR3 is TGTGCCAGCAGCCAACTGATAGCGGGGGGGCTCTACAATGAGCAGTTCTTC. Encoded protein: CASSQLIAGGLYNEQFF.

This clonotype has a handful of counts. The chain combines TRBV2 with TRBJ2-5, with a possible D match to TRBD2 (5 bases). The DNA end favors TRBJ2-7, so the J call may be wrong. The germline gives CDR1 SNHLY, CDR2 FYNNEI. There are 14 residues in the CDR3. CDR3 DNA: TGTGCCAGCAGCCGGACTGACGCCGGGTACGAGCAGTACTTC. Its protein is CASSRTDAGYEQYF.

The genes are TRBV27 and TRBJ2-6; D not resolved. V shed 4 bases and J shed 4 bases, with 8 bases lying between them. The CDR3 contains 14 residues. CDR1 and CDR2 (germline): MNHEY, SMNVEV (reference sequence). CDR3 bases: TGTGCCAGCAGTTCAGCCCCCGGGGCCAACGTCCTGACTTTC. This gives the protein CASSSAPGANVLTF. The full variable domain, its missing parts supplied by reference TRBV27 and TRBJ2-6, is EAQVTQNPRYLITVTGKKLTVTCSQNMNHEYMSWYRQDPGLGLRQIYYSMNVEVTDKGDVPEGYKVSRKEKRNFPLILESPSPNQTSLYFCASSSAPGANVLTFGAGSRLTVL.

This clonotype was counted a single time. V and J are TRBV9 and TRBJ2-1; maybe TRBD2 (5 bases). The length of the CDR3 is 15 residues. Germline CDR1 SGDLS, CDR2 YYNGEE. V was trimmed by 0 bases and J by 5 bases, leaving 12 bases between them. CDR3 DNA: TGTGCCAGCAGCGTAGGGCTAGCTAGGAACAATGAGCAGTTCTTC. Translated, it gives CASSVGLARNNEQFF. Together with reference TRBV9 and TRBJ2-1, the CDR3 gives the full variable domain: DSGVTQTPKHLITATGQRVTLRCSPRSGDLSVYWYQQSLDQGLQFLIQYYNGEERAKGNILERFSAQQFPDLHSELNLSSLELGDSALYFCASSVGLARNNEQFFGPGTRLTVL.

This clonotype was counted between two and nine times. The chain employs TRBV20-1 and TRBJ2-6; D is possibly TRBD2 (6 bases). From germline, CDR1 is DFQATT and CDR2 SNEGSKA (reference sequence). The CDR3 consists of 16 residues. V was pared by 3 bases and J by 0 bases, with 12 bases between. The CDR3 DNA reads TGCAGTGCTAGGGTCCACGGGGGCTCTGGGGCCAACGTCCTGACTTTC. Its translation: CSARVHGGSGANVLTF.

V gene TRBV25-1 combines with J gene TRBJ2-3; D uncertain. This CDR3 contains 13 residues. Germline CDR1 and CDR2: MGHDK and SYGVNS. Trimming left V 1 base short and J 5 bases short, with 7 bases between. The chain's CDR3 is CASSEWVEDTQYF. The CDR3 region has the DNA TGTGCCAGCAGTGAATGGGTCGAAGATACGCAGTATTTT. The full variable domain, in which reference TRBV25-1 and TRBJ2-3 provide the parts outside the CDR3, is EADIYQTPRYLVIGTGKKITLECSQTMGHDKMYWYQQDPGMELHLIHYSYGVNSTEKGDLSSESTVSRIRTEHFPLTLESARPSHTSQYLCASSEWVEDTQYFGPGTRLTVL.

There are a few counts of this clonotype. V gene TRBV13 combines with J gene TRBJ2-5; D tentatively fits TRBD1 or TRBD2 (7 bases each). The CDR3 extends over 16 amino acids. V lost 4 bases and J 5 bases, leaving 20 bases between the germline ends. Germline CDR1 is PRHDT and CDR2 is FYEKMQ (reference sequence). The CDR3 reads CASSYKTGLGGETQYF. CDR3 bases: TGTGCCAGCAGCTACAAGACCGGACTAGGGGGCGAGACCCAGTACTTC.

This clonotype was recorded a few times. A much bigger clone sits one base away, suggesting this may be a read error. The gene calls are TRBV7-2 and TRBJ2-5, with 11 bases identical to TRBD2. With V trimmed by 1 base and J by 11 bases, 9 bases remained unmatched. The CDR3 consists of 15 residues. Germline V lookup: CDR1 SGHTA, CDR2 FQGNSA. Written as DNA, the CDR3 is TGTGCCAGCAGCTTAGATAGCGGGGGGGCAAATGAGCAGTACTTC. Translating gives CASSLDSGGANEQYF.

The chain employs TRBV5-1 and TRBJ2-1, with D possibly being TRBD1 (6 bases). Trimming cost V 6 bases and J 6 bases, with 13 bases left between them. Germline V gives CDR1 SGHRS, CDR2 YFSETQ. CDR3 length equals 13 residues. DNA of the CDR3: TGCGCCAGCATGACAGGCATAGGCAATGAGCAGTTCTTC. This gives the protein CASMTGIGNEQFF.

Only a few counts were recorded for this clonotype. The V gene is TRBV7-2, the J gene TRBJ2-3; 8 positions agree with TRBD2. The CDR3 has 18 residues. CDR1 is SGHTA and CDR2 is FQGNSA in the germline V gene. Trimming cost V 1 base and J 2 bases; bases outside gene matches: 11. The CDR3 here is CASSLVRFRGGITDTQYF. CDR3 DNA: TGTGCCAGCAGCTTAGTGCGCTTTCGCGGGGGGATCACAGATACGCAGTATTTT. Based on the CDR3 plus reference TRBV7-2 and TRBJ2-3, the full variable domain is GAGVSQSPSNKVTEKGKDVELRCDPISGHTALYWYRQSLGQGLEFLIYFQGNSAPDKSGLPSDRFSAERTGGSVSTLTIQRTQQEDSAVYLCASSLVRFRGGITDTQYFGPGTRLTVL.

The chain joins TRBV28 to TRBJ2-5, with 9 bases that match TRBD2. Trimming at V came to 5 bases and at J to 11 bases, leaving 18 bases not matched to a gene. Germline loops: CDR1 MDHEN, CDR2 SYDVKM. The CDR3 consists of 16 residues. The CDR3 region is CASSNPQVLIAGEQYF. In DNA, the CDR3 is TGTGCCAGCAGTAATCCACAGGTACTAATAGCGGGGGAGCAGTACTTC.

Concerning this clonotype: One end of the junction is discordant with germline, which a read error may explain. The chain carries TRBV7-2 and TRBJ1-6, with 10 bases aligning to TRBD1. This CDR3 is 14 amino acids long. Germline V gene lookup returns CDR1 SGHTA and CDR2 FQGNSA. The CDR3 DNA reads as TGTGCCAGCAGATTAGACAGGGGGCTATCACCCCTCCACTTT. Translated, it gives CASRLDRGLSPLHF. The variable domain in full, completed from reference TRBV7-2 and TRBJ1-6, reads GAGVSQSPSNKVTEKGKDVELRCDPISGHTALYWYRQSLGQGLEFLIYFQGNSAPDKSGLPSDRFSAERTGGSVSTLTIQRTQQEDSAVYLCASRLDRGLSPLHFGNGTRLTVT.

The V call is TRBV9, the J call TRBJ1-1; the D is unclear. Germline V gene data show CDR1 as SGDLS and CDR2 as YYNGEE. V lost 3 bases and J 3 bases, leaving 12 bases between the germline ends. CDR3 size: 14 residues. The CDR3: CASSDSDGDTEAFF. As DNA, the CDR3 is TGTGCCAGCAGCGACTCGGACGGGGACACTGAAGCTTTCTTT.

This clonotype was observed a few times. The CDR3 coding sequence is TGTGCCAGCAGCGTAGGCAGGGCTGGGGCCAAAAACATTCAGTACTTC. Its protein is CASSVGRAGAKNIQYF. The chain joins TRBV9 to TRBJ2-4; a possible D gene is TRBD1 (5 bases). The CDR3 sequence is 16 residues long. Germline CDR1 reads SGDLS; CDR2 reads YYNGEE. V was clipped by 0 bases and J by 1 base, with 11 bases between them.